This T cell receptor beta chain was recorded in a study of persistence of HIV-infected CD4 T cells. Points on this clone: No antigen is known for it.

The CDR3 extends over 12 amino acids. V was shortened by 3 bases and J by 6 bases, with 11 bases between the two germline ends. The germline V gene encodes CDR1 DFQATT and CDR2 SNEGSKA (reference sequence). Nonspecific anti-CD3/anti-CD28 bead stimulation represents the broad CD4+ T cell repertoire. Sorting of responding CD4+ T cells relied on upregulated CD40 ligand together with CD69. This was the immunoSEQ version 4 assay in survey mode. Data came from immunoSEQ multiplex PCR; TCRdb stores just in-frame clones and leaves some out. The sample lists 40,000 or so clones; roughly 90% were seen once. The V and J genes are TRBV20-1 and TRBJ1-1; D uncertain. The material was CD4+ T cells sorted from PBMCs after roughly 18-hour stimulation, obtained from a patient who received antiretroviral therapy. The sequence was obtained from an adult man with HIV who was CMV-seropositive. This CDR3 reads CSASEGKAEAFF. The DNA for the CDR3 is TGCAGTGCTAGTGAGGGAAAGGCTGAAGCTTTCTTT.